These 26 T cell receptor beta chains came from one sample sequenced in a study of OX40 agonist ivuxolimab in advanced cancers. Clones were sequenced by immunoSEQ multiplex PCR, and TCRdb holds only the in-frame ones, with some missing. The sample lists 35,000 to 55,000 clones; around 90% were seen once. Specimen: CD4+ or CD8+ T cells sorted from blood, collected in a trial of the OX40 agonist ivuxolimab. These receptors were taken from an adult with an advanced solid tumor such as melanoma, head and neck, liver or kidney cancer.

This chain uses TRBV27 with TRBJ1-2; a weak D match, TRBD1 (5 bases). Between the trimmed V and J ends, which lost 8 bases and 4 bases, there was a span of 14 bases. Germline assignment: CDR1 MNHEY and CDR2 SMNVEV (reference sequence). CDR3 length: 13 amino acids. The CDR3 protein is CASQKQGFYGYTF. The CDR3 nucleotides read TGTGCCAGCCAAAAGCAGGGATTCTATGGCTACACCTTC.

V usage is TRBV7-3 and J usage is TRBJ2-2, with D possibly TRBD1 on 5 matching bases. The CDR3 runs 14 residues. Trimming took 4 bases from V and 4 from J, leaving 10 bases between them. The germline CDR1 and CDR2 sequences are SGHTA and FQGTGA. The CDR3 DNA sequence: TGTGCCAGCAGCTCCGGACAATCCACCGGGGAGCTGTTTTTT. Its translation: CASSSGQSTGELFF.

The rearrangement links TRBV19 to TRBJ1-2, with D possibly TRBD1 on 5 matching bases. V was clipped by 6 bases and J by 8 bases, with 22 bases between them. The germline gives CDR1 LNHDA, CDR2 SQIVND (reference sequence). The CDR3 loop spans 15 amino acids. CDR3 DNA: TGTGCCAGTAGCCACATGTGGGGCAAGGTGGGCGGCTACACCTTC. Translating gives CASSHMWGKVGGYTF.

The chain links TRBV30 to TRBJ2-7; 8 positions match TRBD1. The germline V gene encodes CDR1 GTSNPN and CDR2 SVGIG (reference sequence). V gave up 5 bases and J gave up 5 bases; unmatched junction bases: 5. This CDR3 has 12 residues. CDR3 nucleotide sequence: TGTGCCTGGCGGTCAGGGGGCGACGAGCAGTACTTC. Translation: CAWRSGGDEQYF.

This chain links TRBV15 with TRBJ1-2, with TRBD1 matching over 10 bases. Germline CDR1 and CDR2: LNHNV and YYDKDF (reference sequence). V lost 5 bases, J lost 5 bases, and 8 bases stayed unmatched. The CDR3 sequence is 15 residues long. CDR3 sequence (DNA): TGTGCCACCAGCGCCGACAGGGGGCAAAGTTATGGCTACACCTTC. Its translation is CATSADRGQSYGYTF.

The genes are TRBV2 and TRBJ2-7, with 9 positions matching TRBD1. J was trimmed by 3 bases and V by 4 bases; bases with no gene match: 4. Per germline, CDR1 SNHLY and CDR2 FYNNEI. CDR3 size: 14 residues. This chain's CDR3 is CASSVGQGLYEQYF. CDR3 DNA: TGTGCCAGCAGTGTCGGACAGGGGCTCTACGAGCAGTACTTC. Full variable domain (outside the CDR3, taken from reference TRBV2 and TRBJ2-7): EPEVTQTPSHQVTQMGQEVILRCVPISNHLYFYWYRQILGQKVEFLVSFYNNEISEKSEIFDDQFSVERPDGSNFTLKIRSTKLEDSAMYFCASSVGQGLYEQYFGPGTRLTVT.

This clone was detected once. The rearrangement uses TRBV7-3 and TRBJ1-3, with D uncertain. The CDR3 covers 14 residues. Germline V lookup: CDR1 SGHTA, CDR2 FQGTGA. V lost 3 bases to trimming and J lost 8 bases, with 14 bases between them. CDR3 residues: CASSLPGLVHTIYF. CDR3 nucleotide sequence: TGTGCCAGCAGCTTGCCGGGTCTCGTACACACCATATATTTT. Together with reference TRBV7-3 and TRBJ1-3, the CDR3 gives the full variable domain: GAGVSQTPSNKVTEKGKYVELRCDPISGHTALYWYRQSLGQGPEFLIYFQGTGAADDSGLPNDRFFAVRPEGSVSTLKIQRTERGDSAVYLCASSLPGLVHTIYFGEGSWLTVV.

The J gene is TRBJ2-5, the V gene TRBV5-4; 8 positions match TRBD2. The CDR3 consists of 15 residues. J was trimmed by 6 bases and V by 0 bases; bases with no gene match: 7. Per germline, CDR1 SGHNT and CDR2 YYREEE (reference sequence). CDR3 amino acids: CASSLGGLALKTQYF. The CDR3 region has the DNA TGTGCCAGCAGCTTGGGTGGACTAGCTTTAAAGACCCAGTACTTC.

The chain is built from TRBV9 and TRBJ2-3; 14 bases line up with TRBD2. The CDR3 runs to 16 residues. Germline V gene lookup returns CDR1 SGDLS and CDR2 YYNGEE. J gave up 4 bases and V 1 base, and 2 bases lay outside the gene matches. DNA of the CDR3: TGTGCCAGCAGCGTAAGGGGACTAGCGGGAGCAGATACGCAGTATTTT. Translation gives CASSVRGLAGADTQYF.

This clone was recorded once. The chain carries TRBV19 and TRBJ1-1; D is perhaps TRBD1 (6 bases). CDR1 is LNHDA and CDR2 is SQIVND in the germline V gene (reference sequence). Trimming took off 6 bases at V and 1 base at J, with 12 bases between the two ends. This CDR3 spans 14 amino acids. The CDR3 region is CASSLRGGNTEAFF. In nucleotides, the CDR3 is TGTGCCAGTAGCTTAAGGGGGGGGAACACTGAAGCTTTCTTT. Based on the CDR3 plus reference TRBV19 and TRBJ1-1, the full variable domain is DGGITQSPKYLFRKEGQNVTLSCEQNLNHDAMYWYRQDPGQGLRLIYYSQIVNDFQKGDIAEGYSVSREKKESFPLTVTSAQKNPTAFYLCASSLRGGNTEAFFGQGTRLTVV.

The rearrangement links TRBV7-3 to TRBJ2-3; D is unresolved. With 5 bases removed from V and 2 bases from J, the gap between germline ends came to 11 bases. CDR3 length: 14 amino acids. Germline-derived CDR1 and CDR2 are SGHTA and FQGTGA. The chain's CDR3 is CASSPRSHTDTQYF. For the CDR3, the DNA is TGTGCCAGCAGCCCCCGCTCCCACACAGATACGCAGTATTTT.

This clone was seen just once. The rearrangement uses TRBV7-9 and TRBJ1-1, with 7 bases lining up with TRBD1. J lost 3 bases, V lost 5 bases, and 9 bases had no gene match. The CDR3 covers 15 residues. From germline, CDR1 is SEHNR and CDR2 FQNEAQ (reference sequence). DNA for the CDR3: TGTGCCAGCAGCGCCCACAGGGGAGGGTACACTGAAGCTTTCTTT. Encoded protein: CASSAHRGGYTEAFF.

The gene calls are TRBV29-1 and TRBJ1-1, with 8 bases identical to TRBD1. Germline CDR1 and CDR2: SQVTM and ANQGSEA. The CDR3 spans 14 residues. V shed 6 bases and J 2 bases; nucleotides not matched to a gene: 8. CDR3 amino acids: CSVQLTGVNTEAFF. CDR3 in DNA: TGCAGCGTCCAGCTGACAGGGGTAAACACTGAAGCTTTCTTT.

The gene calls are TRBV2 and TRBJ2-3; no clear D gene. The germline V gene has CDR1 SNHLY and CDR2 FYNNEI. Trimming left V 4 bases short and J 2 bases short, with 10 bases between. The CDR3 loop spans 14 amino acids. The CDR3 loop reads CASSAALNTDTQYF. The CDR3 nucleotides read TGTGCCAGCAGTGCGGCTCTGAACACAGATACGCAGTATTTT.

The chain combines TRBV28 with TRBJ1-5; the D is unclear. CDR3 size: 14 residues. Germline CDR1 MDHEN, CDR2 SYDVKM. V gave up 6 bases and J gave up 4 bases, with 13 bases separating them. CDR3: CASSRGPRNQPQHF. The CDR3 DNA is TGTGCCAGCAGCCGAGGGCCGAGGAATCAGCCCCAGCATTTT.

J is TRBJ1-6 and V is TRBV19; 7 nucleotides align to TRBD1. Germline CDR1 reads LNHDA; CDR2 reads SQIVND (reference sequence). Trimming removed 3 bases from V and 7 bases from J; junction bases left unmatched: 3. The CDR3 is 14 amino acids. CDR3 DNA sequence: TGTGCCAGTAGTATCTCAGGGGGGAATTCACCCCTCCACTTT. It is translated as CASSISGGNSPLHF. The entire variable domain, with the rest obtained from reference TRBV19 and TRBJ1-6, is as follows: DGGITQSPKYLFRKEGQNVTLSCEQNLNHDAMYWYRQDPGQGLRLIYYSQIVNDFQKGDIAEGYSVSREKKESFPLTVTSAQKNPTAFYLCASSISGGNSPLHFGNGTRLTVT.

The CDR3 region is CASSQASSGRFAGELFF. CDR3 sequence (DNA): TGTGCCAGCAGCCAGGCCTCTAGCGGCCGTTTCGCCGGGGAGCTGTTTTTT. The chain links TRBV4-2 to TRBJ2-2, with 7 bases aligning to TRBD2. CDR1 is LGHNA, CDR2 YNFKEQ, per germline. The CDR3 loop spans 17 amino acids. V gave up 3 bases and J gave up 6 bases; unmatched junction bases: 13.

The sample holds one count of this clone. The chain recombines TRBV7-2 with TRBJ2-7; no clear D gene. Germline values: CDR1 SGHTA, CDR2 FQGNSA. Trimming removed 3 bases at V and 3 bases at J, with 9 bases between. CDR3 size: 13 residues. The CDR3 nucleotides read TGTGCCAGCAGCTTCCGCGGAAACTACGAGCAGTACTTC. This codes for CASSFRGNYEQYF.

V gene TRBV7-6 combines with J gene TRBJ2-7; maybe TRBD2 (7 bases). CDR3 length equals 15 residues. V was cut by 1 base and J by 3 bases, with 13 bases left in between. Germline V gene data show CDR1 as SGHVS and CDR2 as FNYEAQ. The CDR3 sequence: CASSLGGGHLYEQYF. The CDR3 DNA reads as TGTGCCAGCAGCTTAGGGGGGGGACATCTCTACGAGCAGTACTTC.

The V and J genes are TRBV10-3 and TRBJ2-2; D uncertain. V was trimmed by 6 bases and J by 6 bases, leaving 14 bases between them. The V gene's germline CDR1 is ENHRY and CDR2 SYGVKD. This CDR3 is built from 14 residues. CDR3 protein: CAISGLSRAGELFF. In DNA, the CDR3 is TGTGCCATCAGCGGTCTATCTCGAGCCGGGGAGCTGTTTTTT.

The chain joins TRBV11-2 to TRBJ2-5; TRBD1 might be the D (5 bases). CDR1 and CDR2 from the germline V gene are SGHAT and FQNNGV. The V end lost 1 base, the J end lost 5 bases, and 14 bases lay between the germline ends. This CDR3 has 15 residues. CDR3 protein: CASSLGRGRWETQYF. In DNA, the CDR3 is TGTGCCAGCAGCTTAGGAAGGGGTCGGTGGGAGACCCAGTACTTC.

J is TRBJ2-3 and V is TRBV7-6, with TRBD2 matching over 7 bases. The trim removed 4 bases at V and 0 bases at J, leaving 1 base unmatched. The CDR3 loop spans 14 amino acids. CDR1 SGHVS and CDR2 FNYEAQ come from the germline V gene. CDR3 in amino acids: CASSYSGSTDTQYF. CDR3 DNA sequence: TGTGCCAGCAGCTATAGCGGGAGCACAGATACGCAGTATTTT.

This clone was recorded a few times. The gene calls are TRBV30 and TRBJ2-5, with D tentatively TRBD1 (6 bases). Germline values: CDR1 GTSNPN, CDR2 SVGIG (reference sequence). Trimming removed 3 bases from V and 7 bases from J, with 12 bases in between. The CDR3 has 12 residues. The CDR3 loop is CAWSGDIGTQYF. The CDR3 bases are TGTGCCTGGAGCGGGGACATCGGGACCCAGTACTTC.

The genes are TRBV30 and TRBJ1-1; a weak D match, TRBD1 (6 bases). This CDR3 comprises 15 residues. Trimming removed 4 bases from V and 1 base from J, with 16 bases in between. Germline CDR1 is GTSNPN and CDR2 is SVGIG (reference sequence). For the CDR3, the DNA is TGTGCCTGGAACCTATTCCGGGGGCGGAACACTGAAGCTTTCTTT. Translating it yields CAWNLFRGRNTEAFF.

This chain joins TRBV7-2 and TRBJ2-5; D gene uncertain. V was shortened by 6 bases and J by 4 bases, with 9 bases between the two germline ends. CDR1 and CDR2 (germline): SGHTA, FQGNSA. The CDR3 spans 12 residues. The DNA of the CDR3 is TGTGCCAGCAGACCCGCGGCAGAGACCCAGTACTTC. As protein: CASRPAAETQYF.

This clone showed up just once. V usage is TRBV29-1 and J usage is TRBJ2-1; D remains ambiguous. The ends were cut back, 0 bases at V and 0 bases at J, with 18 bases in the middle. CDR3 length: 18 amino acids. Germline V gene data show CDR1 as SQVTM and CDR2 as ANQGSEA. The CDR3 reads CSVEDQVPNNPSYNEQFF. In DNA, the CDR3 is TGCAGCGTTGAAGACCAGGTCCCGAACAACCCCTCCTACAATGAGCAGTTCTTC.